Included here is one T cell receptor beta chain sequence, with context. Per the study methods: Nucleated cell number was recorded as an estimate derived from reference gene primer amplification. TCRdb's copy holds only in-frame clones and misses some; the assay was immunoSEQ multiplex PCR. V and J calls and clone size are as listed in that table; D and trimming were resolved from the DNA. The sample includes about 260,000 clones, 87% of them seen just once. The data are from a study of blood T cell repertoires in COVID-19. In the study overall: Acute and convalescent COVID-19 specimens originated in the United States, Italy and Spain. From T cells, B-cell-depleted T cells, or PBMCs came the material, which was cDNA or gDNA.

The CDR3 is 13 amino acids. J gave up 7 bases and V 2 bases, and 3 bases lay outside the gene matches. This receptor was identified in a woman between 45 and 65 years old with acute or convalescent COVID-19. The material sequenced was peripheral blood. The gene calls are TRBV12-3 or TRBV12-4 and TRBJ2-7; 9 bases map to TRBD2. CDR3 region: CASSLKAGGEQYF. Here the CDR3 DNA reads TGTGCCAGCAGTTTAAAAGCGGGAGGAGAGCAGTACTTC.